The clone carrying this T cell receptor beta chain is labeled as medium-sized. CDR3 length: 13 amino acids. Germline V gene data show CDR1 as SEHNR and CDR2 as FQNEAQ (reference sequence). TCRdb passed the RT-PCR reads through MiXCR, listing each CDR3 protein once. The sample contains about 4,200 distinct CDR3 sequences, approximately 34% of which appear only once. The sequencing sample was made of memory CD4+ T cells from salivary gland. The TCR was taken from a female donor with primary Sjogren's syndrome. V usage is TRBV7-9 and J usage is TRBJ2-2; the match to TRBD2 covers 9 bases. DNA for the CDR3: TGTGCGACGAGCGGGAGGTACACCGGGGAGCTGTTTTTT. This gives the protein CATSGRYTGELFF.